The following is a TCR beta chain sequence with its context. Its matching antigen is unknown. This record comes from a study of cytomegalovirus exposure and HLA in healthy donors. Study-wide findings and caveats: On later analysis, the bulk of CMV-associated TCR beta chains appeared to be HLA-restricted. Fewer N-insertions (relative to the roughly 610-donor mean) were reportedly seen in an Asian-associated ancestry cluster in a later analysis. Analysis performed later showed TCR beta chains linked to HLA being more clonally expanded than equally common others.

Germline V gene sequence: CDR1 MNHNS, CDR2 SASEGT. The CDR3 sequence is 13 residues long. V was clipped by 7 bases and J by 3 bases, with 12 bases between them. Both 60 Vbeta primers and 13 Jbeta primers went into the PCR. Method: immunoSEQ multiplex PCR; TCRdb's copy keeps in-frame clones and lacks some. The table has approximately 37,000 clones, roughly 78% seen once; the top ten hold roughly 5.5%. Each donor was nominally healthy when sampled (though unrecorded immune exposures were likely). The sequenced sample was PBMCs. The sequence was collected from a male donor in good health and CMV-seronegative. The V call is TRBV6-1, the J call TRBJ1-1; tentative D call: TRBD1 (5 bases). The DNA for the CDR3 is TGTGCCAGCATGCTGGAGACAGACACTGAAGCTTTCTTT. It codes for CASMLETDTEAFF.